This T cell receptor beta chain appears in the sequencing data of a study of blood T cell repertoires in COVID-19. Source study methods: Estimates of nucleated cell counts were drawn from the amplification of reference gene primers. This table comes from immunoSEQ multiplex PCR, and its TCRdb copy is limited to in-frame clones, with some not included. The DNA was the basis for D and trimming; V, J and clone size are from that table. The top ten hold approximately 7.8% of the sample, which has around 290,000 clones, around 87% seen once. Germline V gene data show CDR1 as LNHDA and CDR2 as SQIVND (reference sequence). The CDR3 is 15 amino acids. With 5 bases clipped from V and 7 bases from J, the junction kept 11 bases outside the gene matches.

The receptor was derived from a woman aged 45-65 years who had recovered from COVID-19. The sequenced sample consisted of peripheral blood. The chain joins TRBV19 to TRBJ2-1, with 7 bases identical to TRBD2. DNA of the CDR3: TGTGCCAGTAGTGATAGCGGGTCCGAGCCAAATGAGCAGTTCTTC. Protein product: CASSDSGSEPNEQFF. Complete variable domain (other parts from reference TRBV19 and TRBJ2-1): DGGITQSPKYLFRKEGQNVTLSCEQNLNHDAMYWYRQDPGQGLRLIYYSQIVNDFQKGDIAEGYSVSREKKESFPLTVTSAQKNPTAFYLCASSDSGSEPNEQFFGPGTRLTVL.